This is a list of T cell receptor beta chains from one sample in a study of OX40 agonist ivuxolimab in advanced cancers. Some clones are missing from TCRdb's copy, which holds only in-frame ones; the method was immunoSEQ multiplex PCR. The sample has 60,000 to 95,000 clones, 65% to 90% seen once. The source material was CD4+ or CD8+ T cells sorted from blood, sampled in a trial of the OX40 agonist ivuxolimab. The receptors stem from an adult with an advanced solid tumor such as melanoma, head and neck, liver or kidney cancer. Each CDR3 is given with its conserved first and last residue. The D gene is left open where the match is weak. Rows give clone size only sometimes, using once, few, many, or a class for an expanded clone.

CDR3nt: TGCGCCAGCAGCCAAGAGGCTGATAGGGGCAATTCACCCCTCCACTTT
CDR3aa: CASSQEADRGNSPLHF
v_gene: TRBV4-3
d_gene: NA
abundance: few
j_gene: TRBJ1-6

CDR3nt: TGTGCCAGCAGTTATAAGGGACAGGGGGGCCAGCCCCAGCATTTT
CDR3aa: CASSYKGQGGQPQHF
v_gene: TRBV6-6
d_gene: TRBD1
abundance: NA
j_gene: TRBJ1-5

CDR3nt: TGCGCCAGCAGCTTGGAAGGGGAAGAGACCCAGTACTTC
CDR3aa: CASSLEGEETQYF
v_gene: TRBV5-1
d_gene: NA
abundance: NA
j_gene: TRBJ2-5

CDR3nt: TGCGCCAGCAGCCAAGCGGCGGATAACTATGGCTACACCTTC
CDR3aa: CASSQAADNYGYTF
v_gene: TRBV4-1
d_gene: NA
abundance: NA
j_gene: TRBJ1-2

CDR3nt: TGTGCCAGCAGCTTAGCGGCGGGGGTATACAATGAGCAGTTCTTC
CDR3aa: CASSLAAGVYNEQFF
v_gene: TRBV7-2
d_gene: TRBD2
abundance: NA
j_gene: TRBJ2-1

CDR3nt: TGCGCCAGCAGCCGCCGACAGGCGATCTCTGGGGCCAACGTCCTGACTTTC
CDR3aa: CASSRRQAISGANVLTF
v_gene: TRBV5-1
d_gene: NA
abundance: NA
j_gene: TRBJ2-6

CDR3nt: TGTGCCAGCAGTTACTCGCCGCGCTCTGGGGCCAACGTCCTGACTTTC
CDR3aa: CASSYSPRSGANVLTF
v_gene: TRBV6-5
d_gene: NA
abundance: NA
j_gene: TRBJ2-6

CDR3nt: TGTGCCACCTTTTCCGGGACAGGGGGCACTCAGCCCCAGCATTTT
CDR3aa: CATFSGTGGTQPQHF
v_gene: TRBV19
d_gene: TRBD1
abundance: NA
j_gene: TRBJ1-5

CDR3nt: TGTGCCAGCAGCTCGGGACAGGGGTATAATTCACCCCTCCACTTT
CDR3aa: CASSSGQGYNSPLHF
v_gene: TRBV7-9
d_gene: TRBD1
abundance: NA
j_gene: TRBJ1-6

CDR3nt: TGTGCCAGCAGCTTAGGTCAGACTAGCGGCGAAGAGACCCAGTACTTC
CDR3aa: CASSLGQTSGEETQYF
v_gene: TRBV11-2
d_gene: TRBD2
abundance: NA
j_gene: TRBJ2-5

CDR3nt: TGCGCCAGCAGCCAAGACGTCGAGGAAAAACTGTTTTTT
CDR3aa: CASSQDVEEKLFF
v_gene: TRBV4-3
d_gene: NA
abundance: NA
j_gene: TRBJ1-4

CDR3nt: TGTGCCAGCAGCCCTAGTGGGGTTGGAACTGAAGCTTTCTTT
CDR3aa: CASSPSGVGTEAFF
v_gene: TRBV7-2
d_gene: NA
abundance: few
j_gene: TRBJ1-1

CDR3nt: TGTGCCAGCAGCTTATTGCTGGGTAGCAATCAGCCCCAGCATTTT
CDR3aa: CASSLLLGSNQPQHF
v_gene: TRBV7-2
d_gene: NA
abundance: NA
j_gene: TRBJ1-5

CDR3nt: TGTGCCAGCTCACCTCAGGCAGGGGGCAGGACCGGGGAGCTGTTTTTT
CDR3aa: CASSPQAGGRTGELFF
v_gene: TRBV18
d_gene: TRBD1
abundance: NA
j_gene: TRBJ2-2

CDR3nt: TGCGCCAGCAGCTCCTCTAGCGGGGGCACAGATACGCAGTATTTT
CDR3aa: CASSSSSGGTDTQYF
v_gene: TRBV5-1
d_gene: TRBD2
abundance: NA
j_gene: TRBJ2-3

CDR3nt: TGTGCCAGCAGCCTTCCTGGGTCATTCACAGATACGCAGTATTTT
CDR3aa: CASSLPGSFTDTQYF
v_gene: TRBV21-1
d_gene: NA
abundance: NA
j_gene: TRBJ2-3

CDR3nt: TGTGCCAGCCTACCGGGACAGGGATCTCTCGAGCAGTACTTC
CDR3aa: CASLPGQGSLEQYF
v_gene: TRBV27
d_gene: TRBD1
abundance: NA
j_gene: TRBJ2-7

CDR3nt: TGTGCCAGCAGTGAACCTGGTTATACCTACGAGCAGTACTTC
CDR3aa: CASSEPGYTYEQYF
v_gene: TRBV25-1
d_gene: NA
abundance: once
j_gene: TRBJ2-7

CDR3nt: TGTGCCAGCAGCTCAGGGGCAGGGGTAGGGGCCAACGTCCTGACTTTC
CDR3aa: CASSSGAGVGANVLTF
v_gene: TRBV6-6
d_gene: NA
abundance: NA
j_gene: TRBJ2-6

CDR3nt: TGTGCCAGCAGCTTGATCGGTAGCGGGTGCTCCTACGAGCAGTACTTC
CDR3aa: CASSLIGSGCSYEQYF
v_gene: TRBV5-7
d_gene: TRBD2
abundance: NA
j_gene: TRBJ2-7

CDR3nt: TGTGCTAGCAGCCCTGGACAGGCTCCTTTTGGCGAAAAACTGTTTTTT
CDR3aa: CASSPGQAPFGEKLFF
v_gene: TRBV7-7
d_gene: TRBD1
abundance: NA
j_gene: TRBJ1-4

CDR3nt: TGTGCCAGCAGCCTGGGGGGGACAGGGACTGGCTACACCTTC
CDR3aa: CASSLGGTGTGYTF
v_gene: TRBV5-6
d_gene: TRBD1
abundance: once
j_gene: TRBJ1-2

CDR3nt: TGTGCCAGCTCACCAATGACGGTACCTAGCAATCAGCCCCAGCATTTT
CDR3aa: CASSPMTVPSNQPQHF
v_gene: TRBV18
d_gene: NA
abundance: NA
j_gene: TRBJ1-5

CDR3nt: TGTGCCATCAGTGATAGGTCCGGGAGGGGGACAGAGACCCAGTACTTC
CDR3aa: CAISDRSGRGTETQYF
v_gene: TRBV10-3
d_gene: TRBD2
abundance: NA
j_gene: TRBJ2-5

CDR3nt: TGTGCCAGCAGTTACTCGCGAGCGGACCACCCGTTCTTC
CDR3aa: CASSYSRADHPFF
v_gene: TRBV6-6
d_gene: NA
abundance: NA
j_gene: TRBJ2-1

CDR3nt: TGTGCCAGCGAGACGGGACCAGGCTCAAAACTGTTTTTT
CDR3aa: CASETGPGSKLFF
v_gene: TRBV2
d_gene: NA
abundance: NA
j_gene: TRBJ1-4

CDR3nt: TGTGCCAGCCGTTCTTGGGGGATCGGCTCTGGAAACACCATATATTTT
CDR3aa: CASRSWGIGSGNTIYF
v_gene: TRBV6-5
d_gene: NA
abundance: NA
j_gene: TRBJ1-3

CDR3nt: TGTGCCAGCAGTGCGACAGGGTTACACACTGAAGCTTTCTTT
CDR3aa: CASSATGLHTEAFF
v_gene: TRBV6-1
d_gene: TRBD1
abundance: NA
j_gene: TRBJ1-1

CDR3nt: TGTGCCAGCAGCCAAGTCGTAACGGGGGCCCTACCTAGCACAGATACGCAGTATTTT
CDR3aa: CASSQVVTGALPSTDTQYF
v_gene: TRBV4-2
d_gene: NA
abundance: NA
j_gene: TRBJ2-3

CDR3nt: TGTGCCAGCTCACCTCCGGGACTAGCGGGGGGAGTGGAGTACTTC
CDR3aa: CASSPPGLAGGVEYF
v_gene: TRBV18
d_gene: TRBD2
abundance: NA
j_gene: TRBJ2-7

CDR3nt: TGTGCCAGCAGCCAAGATCTGGCAGGTCTATACGAGCAGTACTTC
CDR3aa: CASSQDLAGLYEQYF
v_gene: TRBV4-2
d_gene: NA
abundance: NA
j_gene: TRBJ2-7

CDR3nt: TGTGCCAGCAGCTTACGGGTTAGCACAGATACGCAGTATTTT
CDR3aa: CASSLRVSTDTQYF
v_gene: TRBV7-6
d_gene: NA
abundance: few
j_gene: TRBJ2-3

CDR3nt: TGTGCCAGCAGCCCCTCCGGGACAGGGGATCGAAAACTGTTTTTT
CDR3aa: CASSPSGTGDRKLFF
v_gene: TRBV6-1
d_gene: TRBD1
abundance: NA
j_gene: TRBJ1-4

CDR3nt: TGTGCCAGCAGCTTAGGGGGACTAGCGGATACAGATACGCAGTATTTT
CDR3aa: CASSLGGLADTDTQYF
v_gene: TRBV7-2
d_gene: TRBD2
abundance: NA
j_gene: TRBJ2-3

CDR3nt: TGTGCCGGGTCGGCTGGAAACACCATATATTTT
CDR3aa: CAGSAGNTIYF
v_gene: TRBV19
d_gene: NA
abundance: once
j_gene: TRBJ1-3

CDR3nt: TGCGCCAGCAGCCCGACGGGCAATTCCGGAAACACCATATATTTT
CDR3aa: CASSPTGNSGNTIYF
v_gene: TRBV5-1
d_gene: NA
abundance: NA
j_gene: TRBJ1-3

CDR3nt: TGTGCCAGCAGCTTAATGGGCCCCAACTCTGGAAACACCATATATTTT
CDR3aa: CASSLMGPNSGNTIYF
v_gene: TRBV7-3
d_gene: NA
abundance: once
j_gene: TRBJ1-3

CDR3nt: TGTGCCATCAGTGGGGGGGTAAAAGACTACGAGCAGTACTTC
CDR3aa: CAISGGVKDYEQYF
v_gene: TRBV10-3
d_gene: NA
abundance: few
j_gene: TRBJ2-7

CDR3nt: TGTGCCAGCAGCAAGGGCAGGGGCCAAGAGACCCAGTACTTC
CDR3aa: CASSKGRGQETQYF
v_gene: TRBV21-1
d_gene: NA
abundance: NA
j_gene: TRBJ2-5

CDR3nt: TGTGCCAGCAGGAAAGCGGGGGATGAGCAGTTCTTC
CDR3aa: CASRKAGDEQFF
v_gene: TRBV27
d_gene: TRBD2
abundance: few
j_gene: TRBJ2-1

CDR3nt: TGCGCCAGCAGCCAGGCGGGACAGACTTGGTATGGCTACACCTTC
CDR3aa: CASSQAGQTWYGYTF
v_gene: TRBV4-3
d_gene: TRBD1
abundance: few
j_gene: TRBJ1-2

CDR3nt: TGTGCCAGCAGCCCCAGACTAGCGGGGGGCCCCTACGAGCAGTACTTC
CDR3aa: CASSPRLAGGPYEQYF
v_gene: TRBV7-2
d_gene: TRBD2
abundance: NA
j_gene: TRBJ2-7

CDR3nt: TGTGCCAGCTCACCAGACTCTGGGGCCAACGTCCTGACTTTC
CDR3aa: CASSPDSGANVLTF
v_gene: TRBV18
d_gene: NA
abundance: NA
j_gene: TRBJ2-6

CDR3nt: TGTGCCGCCGAGGGGGACCGTTCTCTTAACTATGGCTACACCTTC
CDR3aa: CAAEGDRSLNYGYTF
v_gene: TRBV10-3
d_gene: NA
abundance: NA
j_gene: TRBJ1-2

CDR3nt: TGTGCCAGCAGCGCACAGGGATCCTACGAGCAGTACTTC
CDR3aa: CASSAQGSYEQYF
v_gene: TRBV7-3
d_gene: NA
abundance: NA
j_gene: TRBJ2-7

CDR3nt: TGTGCCAGCAACCCTGGAGGCAGGGGGTGGGAGCAGTTCTTC
CDR3aa: CASNPGGRGWEQFF
v_gene: TRBV9
d_gene: TRBD1
abundance: NA
j_gene: TRBJ2-1

CDR3nt: TGCAGCGTTGAGTTGATACGGGGGCCTGGAAACACCATATATTTT
CDR3aa: CSVELIRGPGNTIYF
v_gene: TRBV29-1
d_gene: NA
abundance: NA
j_gene: TRBJ1-3

CDR3nt: TGCGCCAGCAGCCAAGTCGTCAGGTCAGACTACGAGCAGTACTTC
CDR3aa: CASSQVVRSDYEQYF
v_gene: TRBV4-3
d_gene: NA
abundance: NA
j_gene: TRBJ2-7

CDR3nt: TGTGCCAGCAGTTATGCACCGGAGCAGTTCTTC
CDR3aa: CASSYAPEQFF
v_gene: TRBV2
d_gene: NA
abundance: NA
j_gene: TRBJ2-1